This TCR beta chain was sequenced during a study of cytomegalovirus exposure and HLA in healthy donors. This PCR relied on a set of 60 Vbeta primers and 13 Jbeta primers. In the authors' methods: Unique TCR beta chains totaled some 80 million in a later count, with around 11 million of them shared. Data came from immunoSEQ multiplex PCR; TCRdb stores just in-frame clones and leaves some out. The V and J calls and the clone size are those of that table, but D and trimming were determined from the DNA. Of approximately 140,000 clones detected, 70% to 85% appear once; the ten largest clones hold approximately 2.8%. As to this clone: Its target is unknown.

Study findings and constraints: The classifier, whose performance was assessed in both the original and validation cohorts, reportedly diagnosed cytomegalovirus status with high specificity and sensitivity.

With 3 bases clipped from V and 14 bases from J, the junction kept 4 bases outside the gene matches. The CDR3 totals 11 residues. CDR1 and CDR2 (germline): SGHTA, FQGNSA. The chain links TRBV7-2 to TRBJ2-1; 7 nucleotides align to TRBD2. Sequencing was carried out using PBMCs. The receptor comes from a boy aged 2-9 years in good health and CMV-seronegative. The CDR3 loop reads CASSFRGVKFF. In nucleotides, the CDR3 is TGTGCCAGCAGCTTCCGGGGGGTGAAGTTCTTC. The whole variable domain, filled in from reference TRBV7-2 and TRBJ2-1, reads GAGVSQSPSNKVTEKGKDVELRCDPISGHTALYWYRQSLGQGLEFLIYFQGNSAPDKSGLPSDRFSAERTGGSVSTLTIQRTQQEDSAVYLCASSFRGVKFFGPGTRLTVL.